This T cell receptor beta chain was found in a study of tumor and adjacent non-tumor tissue in lung cancer. As for the study in general: Stage I to III disease affected 9 to 10 men and several women aged roughly 30 to 76. Approximately 4 million productive TCRbeta reads were obtained per sample on average.

The sample holds one count of this clonotype. The junction differs from germline at one of its ends, possibly a read error. This sample's RNA came from whole unsorted tissue. TCRbeta libraries were built with three rounds of nested PCR, modified from ARM-PCR. In TCRdb, the multiplex PCR reads were re-called with MiXCR into one record per CDR3 protein. Of more than 85,000 distinct CDR3 sequences in the sample, roughly 80% were seen once. Germline CDR1 reads SGHRS; CDR2 reads YFSETQ. The CDR3 runs to 15 residues. The TCR originated in a woman aged 55-75 years with non-small cell lung cancer. This chain connects TRBV5-1 to TRBJ2-2, with D perhaps TRBD2 (5 bases). The specimen sequenced was lung tumor tissue. The CDR3 protein is CVSSFDYTNTGELFF. The DNA for the CDR3 is TGCGTCAGCAGCTTCGACTATACGAACACCGGGGAGCTGTTTTTT.